This TCR beta chain is from a study of cytomegalovirus exposure and HLA in healthy donors. In the case of this clone: The antigen is not known.

From germline, CDR1 is MGHDK and CDR2 SYGVNS. The V end was cut by 6 bases, the J end by 3 bases, with 9 bases between. This CDR3 is 13 amino acids long. PCR employed 60 Vbeta and 13 Jbeta primers. The data were produced by immunoSEQ multiplex PCR, yet TCRdb's version contains in-frame clones alone and is incomplete. The sample lists about 84,000 clones, roughly 64% seen once, with 14% to 15% in the top ten. Overall study results and limits: Compared with the roughly 670-donor mean, an Asian-associated ancestry cluster reportedly had fewer N-insertions, according to a later analysis. For TCR beta chains, V- and J-gene trimming was later linked to a missense DCLRE1C variant.

The sample was PBMCs. This chain joins TRBV25-1 and TRBJ1-3; tentatively, D is TRBD1 (5 bases). This sequence was found in a woman in her thirties or forties in good health and CMV-seropositive. The DNA of the CDR3 is TGTGCCAGCAGCCCGGGGGGTGGAAACACCATATATTTT. Its translation is CASSPGGGNTIYF.